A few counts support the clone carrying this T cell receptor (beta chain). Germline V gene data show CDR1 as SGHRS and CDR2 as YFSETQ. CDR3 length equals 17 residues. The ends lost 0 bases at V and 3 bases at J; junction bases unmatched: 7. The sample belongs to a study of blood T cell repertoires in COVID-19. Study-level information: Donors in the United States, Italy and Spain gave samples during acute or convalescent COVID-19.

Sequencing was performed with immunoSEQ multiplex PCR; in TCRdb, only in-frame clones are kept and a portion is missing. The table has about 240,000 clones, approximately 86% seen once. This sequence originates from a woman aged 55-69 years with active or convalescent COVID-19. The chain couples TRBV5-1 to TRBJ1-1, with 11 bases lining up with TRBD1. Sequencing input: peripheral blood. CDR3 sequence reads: CASSLDHRDRGYTEAFF. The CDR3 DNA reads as TGCGCCAGCAGCTTGGACCACCGGGACAGGGGGTACACTGAAGCTTTCTTT.